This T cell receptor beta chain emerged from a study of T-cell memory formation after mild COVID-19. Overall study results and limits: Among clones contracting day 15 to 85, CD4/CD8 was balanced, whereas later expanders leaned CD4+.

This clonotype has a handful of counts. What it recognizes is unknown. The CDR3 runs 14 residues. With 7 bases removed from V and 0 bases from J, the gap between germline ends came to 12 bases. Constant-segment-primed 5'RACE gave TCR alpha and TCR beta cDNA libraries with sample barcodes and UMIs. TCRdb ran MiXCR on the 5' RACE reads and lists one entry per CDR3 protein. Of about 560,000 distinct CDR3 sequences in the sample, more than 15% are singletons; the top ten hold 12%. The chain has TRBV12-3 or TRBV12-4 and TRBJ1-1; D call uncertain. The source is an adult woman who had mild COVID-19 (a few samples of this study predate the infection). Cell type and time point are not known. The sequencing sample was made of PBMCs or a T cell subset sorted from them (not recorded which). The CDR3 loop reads CASKRRRMNTEAFF. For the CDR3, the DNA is TGTGCCAGCAAAAGACGGAGGATGAACACTGAAGCTTTCTTT.